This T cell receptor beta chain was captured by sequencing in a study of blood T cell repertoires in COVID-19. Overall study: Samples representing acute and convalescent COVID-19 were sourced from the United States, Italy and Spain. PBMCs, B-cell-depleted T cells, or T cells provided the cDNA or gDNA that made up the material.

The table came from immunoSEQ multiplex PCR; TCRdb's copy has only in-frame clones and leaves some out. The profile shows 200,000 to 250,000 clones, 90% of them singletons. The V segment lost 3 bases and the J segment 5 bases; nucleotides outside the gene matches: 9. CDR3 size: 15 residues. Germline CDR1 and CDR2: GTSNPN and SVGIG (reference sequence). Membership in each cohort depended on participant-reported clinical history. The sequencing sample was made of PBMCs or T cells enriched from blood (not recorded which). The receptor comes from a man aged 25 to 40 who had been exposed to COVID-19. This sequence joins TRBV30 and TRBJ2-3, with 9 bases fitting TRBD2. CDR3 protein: CAWRGPGLAKDTQYF. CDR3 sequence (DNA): TGTGCCTGGAGAGGGCCGGGACTAGCAAAAGATACGCAGTATTTT. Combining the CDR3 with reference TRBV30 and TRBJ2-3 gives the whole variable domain SQTIHQWPATLVQPVGSPLSLECTVEGTSNPNLYWYRQAAGRGLQLLFYSVGIGQISSEVPQNLSASRPQDRQFILSSKKLLLSDSGFYLCAWRGPGLAKDTQYFGPGTRLTVL.